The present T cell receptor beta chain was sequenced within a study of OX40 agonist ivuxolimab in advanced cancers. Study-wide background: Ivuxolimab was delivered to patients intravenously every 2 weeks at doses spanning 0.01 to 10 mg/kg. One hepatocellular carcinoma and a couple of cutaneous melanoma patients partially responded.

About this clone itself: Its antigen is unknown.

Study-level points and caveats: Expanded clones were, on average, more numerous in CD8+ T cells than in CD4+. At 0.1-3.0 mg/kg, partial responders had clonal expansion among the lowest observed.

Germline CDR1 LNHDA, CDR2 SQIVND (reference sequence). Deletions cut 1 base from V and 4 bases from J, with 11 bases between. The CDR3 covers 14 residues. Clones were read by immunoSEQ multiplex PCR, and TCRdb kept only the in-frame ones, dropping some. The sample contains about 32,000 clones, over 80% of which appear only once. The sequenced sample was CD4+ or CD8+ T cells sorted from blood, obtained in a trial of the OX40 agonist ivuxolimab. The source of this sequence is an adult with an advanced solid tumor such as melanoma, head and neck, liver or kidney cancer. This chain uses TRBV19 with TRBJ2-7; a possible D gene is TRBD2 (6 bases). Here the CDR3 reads CASSIAVRGYEQYF. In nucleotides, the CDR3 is TGTGCCAGTAGTATAGCCGTCCGGGGGTACGAGCAGTACTTC.